The 12 T cell receptor beta chains in this list originate from one sample, sequenced in a study of post-analysis software for immune sequencing data. Regarding the study as a whole: Higher frequency in patients than in controls was seen for roughly five TRBV segments, with TRBV5-6, TRBV5-1 and TRBV20-1 among them.

Antigens for these TCRs are unknown. The authors incorporated unique molecular identifiers into the TCR beta cDNA libraries. From the PCR reads, TCRdb called clonotypes with MiXCR, one entry per CDR3 protein. Here the sample spans 650,000 to 900,000 distinct CDR3 sequences, approximately 44% being singletons. Sequenced material: blood. The receptors were sampled from a girl aged 5 to 17 with multiple sclerosis.

This clonotype was observed a single time. It is likely a read error, because the conserved phenylalanine at the end of the CDR3 is missing. V gene TRBV12-3 or TRBV12-4 combines with J gene TRBJ2-3, with 7 positions matching TRBD2. The CDR3 extends over 14 amino acids. The ends lost 6 bases at V and 2 bases at J; junction bases unmatched: 5. The CDR3 DNA follows: TGTGCCAGCAGCGGCAGCGGGGCCACAGATACGCAGTATTCT. It codes for CASSGSGATDTQYS.

The V call is TRBV7-6, the J call TRBJ2-5; the D is unclear. Trimming shortened V by 3 bases and J by 6 bases, and 11 bases separated the two germline ends. The CDR3 length is 13 residues. Germline-derived CDR1 and CDR2 are SGHVS and FNYEAQ. The CDR3 bases are TGTGCCAGCAGCTTGGGCCTAGGGAAGACCCAGTACTTC. It yields the protein CASSLGLGKTQYF.

This clonotype was seen at least ten times. The chain joins TRBV20-1 to TRBJ2-7; 9 nucleotides match TRBD1. Germline V CDR1 and CDR2: DFQATT, SNEGSKA (reference sequence). The CDR3 spans 15 residues. V was pared by 6 bases and J by 2 bases, with 11 bases of the junction left unmatched. This CDR3 reads CSADSRDRVTYEQYF. CDR3 in DNA: TGCAGTGCCGACAGCCGGGACAGGGTAACCTACGAGCAGTACTTC.

The chain combines TRBV12-3 or TRBV12-4 with TRBJ2-1; 7 bases agree with TRBD2. The CDR3 extends over 17 amino acids. J gave up 6 bases and V 3 bases, and 14 bases lay outside the gene matches. The CDR3 loop reads CASSLISASGSFNEQFF. CDR3 sequence (DNA): TGTGCCAGCAGTTTGATCTCGGCTAGCGGTAGTTTCAATGAGCAGTTCTTC.

This chain uses TRBV20-1 with TRBJ2-7, with D uncertain. This CDR3 is built from 11 residues. Germline values: CDR1 DFQATT, CDR2 SNEGSKA (reference sequence). V was clipped by 2 bases and J by 3 bases, with 5 bases between them. CDR3 DNA sequence: TGCAGTGCTAGAATTGGCTACGAGCAGTACTTC. It codes for CSARIGYEQYF.

The chain is built from TRBV2 and TRBJ2-7; 8 bases match TRBD1. Per the germline V gene, CDR1 is SNHLY and CDR2 is FYNNEI. J gave up 4 bases and V 8 bases, and 4 bases lay outside the gene matches. The CDR3 spans 12 residues. This chain's CDR3 is CASDRGPYEQYF. Written as DNA, the CDR3 is TGTGCCAGCGACAGGGGCCCTTACGAGCAGTACTTC.

This rearrangement joins TRBV7-3 to TRBJ2-1; D remains ambiguous. In germline, CDR1 is SGHTA, CDR2 FQGTGA. This CDR3 contains 15 residues. V lost 3 bases and J 2 bases, leaving 11 bases between the germline ends. The CDR3 DNA follows: TGTGCCAGCAGCTTCAATCCACATCCCTACAATGAGCAGTTCTTC. It yields the protein CASSFNPHPYNEQFF.

This chain links TRBV27 with TRBJ2-4; TRBD2 matches 14 bases. The assigned J gene may be wrong: the sequence end matches TRBJ2-7 better. The CDR3 is 16 residues long. The germline V gene encodes CDR1 MNHEY and CDR2 SMNVEV (reference sequence). The CDR3 sequence: CASRGLAGVRIYEQYF. The CDR3 region has the DNA TGTGCCAGCAGGGGACTAGCGGGAGTAAGGATCTACGAGCAGTACTTC.

The V and J genes are TRBV12-3 or TRBV12-4 and TRBJ2-7; 10 bases agree with TRBD1. With 3 bases clipped from V and 5 bases from J, the junction kept 10 bases outside the gene matches. This CDR3 contains 16 residues. The CDR3, as DNA: TGTGCCAGCAGTTTCGATTGGGGACAGGGGACGGACGAGCAGTACTTC. Translation: CASSFDWGQGTDEQYF.

The J gene is TRBJ2-7, the V gene TRBV12-3 or TRBV12-4, with 12 bases lining up with TRBD2. This CDR3 has 15 amino acids. With 6 bases clipped from V and 0 bases from J, the junction kept 3 bases outside the gene matches. CDR3 in DNA: TGTGCCAGCAGGAGGGGACTAGCGGGCTCCTACGAGCAGTACTTC. Translation gives CASRRGLAGSYEQYF.

The rearrangement links TRBV10-3 to TRBJ2-7; D is ambiguous. This CDR3 comprises 14 residues. Germline values: CDR1 ENHRY, CDR2 SYGVKD. The V and J ends lost 0 bases and 4 bases respectively, with 10 bases between them. CDR3 amino acids: CAISESSYIYEQYF. CDR3 bases: TGTGCCATCAGTGAGTCGTCCTATATTTACGAGCAGTACTTC.

J is TRBJ2-5 and V is TRBV5-4; tentatively, D is TRBD2 (7 bases). The tail of the sequence fits TRBJ2-7 better, so the J call may be wrong. Looked up from germline, CDR1 is SGHNT and CDR2 is YYREEE (reference sequence). The CDR3 is made up of 13 amino acids. The CDR3 DNA reads TGTGCCAGCAGCTTCCGGGGGGCAGACGAGCAGTACTTC. Protein sequence: CASSFRGADEQYF.